This T cell receptor (beta chain) was captured in a study of cytomegalovirus exposure and HLA in healthy donors. PCR amplification relied on 60 Vbeta primers (plus 13 Jbeta primers). Clones were sequenced by immunoSEQ multiplex PCR, and TCRdb holds only the in-frame ones, with some missing. Of roughly 180,000 clones detected, around 76% appear once; the ten largest clones hold over 2%. This clone was observed a few times. Germline V gives CDR1 MNHEY, CDR2 SVGAGI. The CDR3 is made up of 14 amino acids. V gave up 8 bases and J gave up 4 bases, with 14 bases separating them. This TCR was sampled from a woman aged 25 to 39 in good health and CMV-seropositive. The chain recombines TRBV6-5 with TRBJ2-2, with no clear D. Sample: PBMCs. CDR3 in DNA: TGTGCCAGCGGCTCAGGCCCCGGCACCGGGGAGCTGTTTTTT. This codes for CASGSGPGTGELFF.